This TCR beta chain was observed in a study of blood T cell repertoires in COVID-19. In the study's own analysis: Reference gene primers were amplified, and this amplification served to estimate nucleated cell counts. Data came from immunoSEQ multiplex PCR; TCRdb stores just in-frame clones and leaves some out. V and J calls and clone size are given by that table; D and trimming were obtained from the DNA. In the table there are roughly 380,000 clones, 81% of which are singletons. The CDR3 contains 15 residues. CDR1 MDHEN and CDR2 SYDVKM come from the germline V gene. Trimming took off 6 bases at V and 0 bases at J, with 12 bases between the two ends.

This receptor was taken from a human donor with acute or convalescent COVID-19. The donor label of this sample is uncertain. The chain recombines TRBV28 with TRBJ1-5; D is perhaps TRBD1 (5 bases). The sequenced sample consisted of peripheral blood. CDR3 coding DNA: TGTGCCAGCAGGGCAGGGTACCTTAGCAATCAGCCCCAGCATTTT. The encoded protein is CASRAGYLSNQPQHF.